A selection of T cell receptor beta chains follows, all from one sample in a study of OX40 agonist ivuxolimab in advanced cancers. TCRdb's table, derived via immunoSEQ multiplex PCR, lists solely in-frame clones and lacks some. The sample yields under 55,000 clones, 80% to 90% seen once. The source was CD4+ or CD8+ T cells sorted from blood, collected in a trial of the OX40 agonist ivuxolimab. These receptors all stem from an adult with an advanced solid tumor such as melanoma, head and neck, liver or kidney cancer. The CDR3 runs from the conserved cysteine through the conserved F or W. A D gene is named only where the DNA matches it firmly. Clone size is stated in some rows and not others, as once, few, many or a class when expanded.

clone_size: once
d_call: TRBD2
cdr3_length: 17
j_call: TRBJ2-3
v_call: TRBV5-4
cdr3_aa: CASSGRLAGLTLDTQYF
cdr3_nt: TGTGCCAGCAGCGGAAGACTAGCGGGCTTGACCCTGGATACGCAGTATTTT

clone_size: NA
d_call: NA
cdr3_length: 14
j_call: TRBJ2-1
v_call: TRBV10-3
cdr3_aa: CAISAGLSYNEQFF
cdr3_nt: TGTGCCATCAGTGCAGGGCTCTCCTACAATGAGCAGTTCTTC

clone_size: NA
d_call: NA
cdr3_length: 13
j_call: TRBJ1-2
v_call: TRBV6-6
cdr3_aa: CASSYSGHYGYTF
cdr3_nt: TGTGCCAGCAGTTACTCCGGGCATTATGGCTACACCTTC

clone_size: NA
d_call: NA
cdr3_length: 13
j_call: TRBJ1-1
v_call: TRBV19
cdr3_aa: CASSIRESTEAFF
cdr3_nt: TGTGCCAGTAGTATACGGGAATCCACTGAAGCTTTCTTT

clone_size: NA
d_call: TRBD2
cdr3_length: 15
j_call: TRBJ2-5
v_call: TRBV7-9
cdr3_aa: CASSTMGQGGETQYF
cdr3_nt: TGTGCCAGCAGCACGATGGGGCAGGGAGGGGAGACCCAGTACTTC

clone_size: NA
d_call: NA
cdr3_length: 11
j_call: TRBJ2-7
v_call: TRBV29-1
cdr3_aa: CSVRQVDEQYF
cdr3_nt: TGCAGCGTTCGTCAGGTGGACGAGCAGTACTTC

clone_size: NA
d_call: TRBD1
cdr3_length: 16
j_call: TRBJ1-6
v_call: TRBV27
cdr3_aa: CASSSTGGARNSPLHF
cdr3_nt: TGTGCCAGCAGTTCAACAGGGGGCGCGAGGAATTCACCCCTCCACTTT

clone_size: NA
d_call: TRBD1
cdr3_length: 16
j_call: TRBJ2-7
v_call: TRBV19
cdr3_aa: CASSKRQGGDFYEQYF
cdr3_nt: TGTGCCAGTAGTAAAAGACAGGGGGGCGATTTTTACGAGCAGTACTTC

clone_size: NA
d_call: TRBD1
cdr3_length: 16
j_call: TRBJ1-3
v_call: TRBV6-5
cdr3_aa: CASSYSSRGYRNTIYF
cdr3_nt: TGTGCCAGCAGTTACTCGAGCAGGGGGTATCGAAACACCATATATTTT

clone_size: NA
d_call: TRBD1
cdr3_length: 13
j_call: TRBJ1-3
v_call: TRBV19
cdr3_aa: CASNRDSGNTIYF
cdr3_nt: TGTGCCAGTAACCGGGACAGTGGAAACACCATATATTTT

clone_size: NA
d_call: TRBD1
cdr3_length: 18
j_call: TRBJ2-1
v_call: TRBV15
cdr3_aa: CAASRSRVKTGPYNEQFF
cdr3_nt: TGTGCCGCCAGCAGATCTCGAGTAAAGACAGGGCCCTACAATGAGCAGTTCTTC

clone_size: NA
d_call: NA
cdr3_length: 13
j_call: TRBJ1-1
v_call: TRBV29-1
cdr3_aa: CSVEDYAGTEAFF
cdr3_nt: TGCAGCGTTGAAGATTATGCGGGAACTGAAGCTTTCTTT

clone_size: NA
d_call: NA
cdr3_length: 13
j_call: TRBJ1-1
v_call: TRBV5-1
cdr3_aa: CASSFRENTEAFF
cdr3_nt: TGCGCCAGCAGCTTCAGGGAGAACACTGAAGCTTTCTTT

clone_size: NA
d_call: NA
cdr3_length: 13
j_call: TRBJ2-7
v_call: TRBV6-1
cdr3_aa: CASNERSAYEQYF
cdr3_nt: TGTGCCAGCAATGAACGATCGGCCTACGAGCAGTACTTC

clone_size: NA
d_call: NA
cdr3_length: 16
j_call: TRBJ2-2
v_call: TRBV5-1
cdr3_aa: CASSLVPGENTGELFF
cdr3_nt: TGCGCCAGCAGCTTGGTGCCGGGGGAGAACACCGGGGAGCTGTTTTTT

clone_size: once
d_call: NA
cdr3_length: 12
j_call: TRBJ1-1
v_call: TRBV29-1
cdr3_aa: CSATRVNTEAFF
cdr3_nt: TGCAGTGCCACAAGGGTTAACACTGAAGCTTTCTTT

clone_size: NA
d_call: TRBD2
cdr3_length: 13
j_call: TRBJ2-5
v_call: TRBV10-1
cdr3_aa: CASQAGPQETQYF
cdr3_nt: TGCGCCAGCCAAGCGGGGCCCCAAGAGACCCAGTACTTC

clone_size: NA
d_call: NA
cdr3_length: 15
j_call: TRBJ1-6
v_call: TRBV2
cdr3_aa: CATQRTALGDSPLHF
cdr3_nt: TGTGCCACCCAGCGGACAGCTTTGGGGGATTCACCCCTCCACTTT

clone_size: NA
d_call: TRBD2
cdr3_length: 18
j_call: TRBJ2-3
v_call: TRBV9
cdr3_aa: CASSPRLAGPHRGDTQYF
cdr3_nt: TGTGCCAGCAGCCCCCGACTAGCGGGCCCACACCGGGGAGATACGCAGTATTTT

clone_size: NA
d_call: TRBD2
cdr3_length: 18
j_call: TRBJ2-5
v_call: TRBV4-1
cdr3_aa: CARSQWGGGARARETQYF
cdr3_nt: TGCGCCCGCAGCCAATGGGGCGGGGGGGCCCGGGCGCGAGAGACCCAGTACTTC

clone_size: NA
d_call: TRBD1
cdr3_length: 13
j_call: TRBJ1-1
v_call: TRBV7-6
cdr3_aa: CASSLTGDTEAFF
cdr3_nt: TGTGCCAGCAGCTTAACAGGGGACACTGAAGCTTTCTTT

clone_size: NA
d_call: NA
cdr3_length: 12
j_call: TRBJ1-1
v_call: TRBV29-1
cdr3_aa: CSVGAVDTEAFF
cdr3_nt: TGCAGCGTTGGGGCGGTCGACACTGAAGCTTTCTTT

clone_size: NA
d_call: NA
cdr3_length: 15
j_call: TRBJ2-3
v_call: TRBV19
cdr3_aa: CASLPRRGPTDTQYF
cdr3_nt: TGTGCCAGTCTCCCGCGGCGGGGACCCACAGATACGCAGTATTTT

clone_size: NA
d_call: TRBD1
cdr3_length: 15
j_call: TRBJ1-1
v_call: TRBV28
cdr3_aa: CASKLGGQVNTEAFF
cdr3_nt: TGTGCCAGCAAACTGGGGGGACAGGTGAACACTGAAGCTTTCTTT

clone_size: NA
d_call: NA
cdr3_length: 13
j_call: TRBJ1-2
v_call: TRBV18
cdr3_aa: CASSPAPGDGYTF
cdr3_nt: TGTGCCAGCTCCCCAGCCCCGGGAGATGGCTACACCTTC

clone_size: NA
d_call: NA
cdr3_length: 16
j_call: TRBJ2-3
v_call: TRBV5-4
cdr3_aa: CASSFIGGAGTDTQYF
cdr3_nt: TGTGCCAGCAGCTTTATAGGGGGGGCGGGCACAGATACGCAGTATTTT

clone_size: NA
d_call: NA
cdr3_length: 15
j_call: TRBJ2-5
v_call: TRBV23-1
cdr3_aa: CASSQQGPLRETQYF
cdr3_nt: TGCGCCAGCAGTCAACAGGGCCCCCTCCGGGAGACCCAGTACTTC

clone_size: NA
d_call: NA
cdr3_length: 14
j_call: TRBJ1-2
v_call: TRBV6-5
cdr3_aa: CASSYPGVGVEYTF
cdr3_nt: TGTGCCAGCAGTTACCCGGGTGTAGGCGTGGAATACACCTTC